The table lists the clone carrying this T cell receptor (beta chain) with many counts. The sample comes from a study of Graves' ophthalmopathy and Graves' hyperthyroidism. V trimming: 4 bases; J trimming: 6 bases; junction bases outside the gene matches: 7. The CDR3 runs 15 residues. Looked up from germline, CDR1 is MNHEY and CDR2 is SVGAGI. Researchers took RNA transcripts and amplified TCR beta CDR3 regions from them. First-round RT-PCR employed HTBI primers, with a second-round multiplex PCR after it. TCRdb reprocessed the multiplex PCR reads with MiXCR, giving one entry per CDR3 protein. In the table there are 500,000 to 700,000 distinct CDR3 sequences, 22% of which are singletons.

Specimen: peripheral blood. This TCR was sampled from a young woman with stable Graves' hyperthyroidism. Some clones in this sample may be carry-over from other donors' samples. The genes are TRBV6-5 and TRBJ2-2; 8 nucleotides agree with TRBD1. The CDR3 region has the DNA TGTGCCAGCAGTTCGGACAGGGCAGCCTCCGGGGAGCTGTTTTTT. Encoded protein: CASSSDRAASGELFF.